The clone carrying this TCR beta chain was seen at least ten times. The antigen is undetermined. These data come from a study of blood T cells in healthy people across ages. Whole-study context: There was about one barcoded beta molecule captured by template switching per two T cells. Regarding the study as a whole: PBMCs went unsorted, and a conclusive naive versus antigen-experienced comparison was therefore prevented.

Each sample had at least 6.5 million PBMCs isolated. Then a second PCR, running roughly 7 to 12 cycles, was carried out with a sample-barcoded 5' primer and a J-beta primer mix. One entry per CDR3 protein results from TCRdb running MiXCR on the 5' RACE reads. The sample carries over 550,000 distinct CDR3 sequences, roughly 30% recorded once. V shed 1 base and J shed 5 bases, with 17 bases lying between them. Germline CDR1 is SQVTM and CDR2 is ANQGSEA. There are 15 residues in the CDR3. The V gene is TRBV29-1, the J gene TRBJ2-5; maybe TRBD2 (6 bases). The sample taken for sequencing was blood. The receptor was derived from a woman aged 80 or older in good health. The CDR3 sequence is CSVEVRGGFAETQYF. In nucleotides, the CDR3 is TGCAGCGTTGAAGTCAGAGGAGGGTTTGCGGAGACCCAGTACTTC.